The rows below give T cell receptor beta chains drawn from one sample of a study of OX40 agonist ivuxolimab in advanced cancers. Assay: immunoSEQ multiplex PCR; the TCRdb copy retains only in-frame clones and omits some. This table has around 43,000 clones, around nine tenths appearing once. This specimen was CD4+ or CD8+ T cells sorted from blood, taken in a trial of the OX40 agonist ivuxolimab. The receptors were gathered from an adult with an advanced solid tumor such as melanoma, head and neck, liver or kidney cancer. The conserved cysteine and the conserved F or W are not part of the CDR3 here. D genes are given only for firm matches. Clone size is shown for a subset of rows, as once, few, many or a class of expanded clone.

j_call | d_call | v_call | clone_size | cdr3_aa
TRBJ2-7 | TRBD1 | TRBV7-9 | . | ASSSWDREAYEQY
TRBJ2-7 | . | TRBV11-2 | . | ASSLGPEGSYEQY
TRBJ2-7 | . | TRBV7-9 | . | ASSPALSYEQY
TRBJ1-5 | . | TRBV13 | . | ASSLDREEPQH
TRBJ1-5 | TRBD1 | TRBV9 | . | ASSDGQGIGNQPQH
TRBJ2-1 | . | TRBV11-3 | . | ASSLSWGSYNEQF
TRBJ1-5 | . | TRBV6-5 | once | ASTLGGRLLH
TRBJ2-2 | . | TRBV7-9 | . | ASSFPGELF
TRBJ1-1 | . | TRBV5-6 | . | ASSLAGNFAEAF
TRBJ2-3 | TRBD1 | TRBV13 | once | ASSSTQGLSTDTQY
. | . | TRBV5-1 | . | ASSLPPSGETYEQY
TRBJ2-7 | . | TRBV4-1 | . | ASSLAGLATYEQY
TRBJ1-2 | . | TRBV5-1 | . | ASSLDRASYGYT
TRBJ1-6 | . | TRBV7-9 | . | ASSRSGEGYSPLH